This T cell receptor beta chain was sequenced during a study of blood T cell repertoires in COVID-19. Study-wide context: Samples of COVID-19 (acute and convalescent) were obtained from the United States, Italy and Spain. Sources were T cells, B-cell-depleted T cells, or PBMCs; the material itself was cDNA or gDNA.

In the authors' workflow: Using reference gene primer amplification, nucleated cell counts were estimated. Generated by immunoSEQ multiplex PCR, the TCRdb table keeps only in-frame clones and is missing some. V, J and clone size reflect that table, while D and trimming were determined from the DNA. The sample has around 160,000 clones, 80% to 95% seen once. The Seattle site enrolled patients during active infection and followed them longitudinally. This CDR3 spans 15 amino acids. J lost 2 bases, V lost 0 bases, and 3 bases had no gene match. From germline, CDR1 is SGDLS and CDR2 YYNGEE. This receptor was identified in a woman aged 60-70 years with COVID-19, enrolled during active disease. The chain joins TRBV9 to TRBJ1-2; 8 nucleotides align to TRBD1. The sample taken for sequencing was peripheral blood. CDR3 loop: CASSVVDRVNYGYTF. The CDR3 DNA sequence: TGTGCCAGCAGCGTAGTGGACAGGGTAAACTATGGCTACACCTTC.